The sequence of this T cell receptor beta chain was determined in a study of cytomegalovirus exposure and HLA in healthy donors. Amplification used 60 Vbeta primers and 13 Jbeta primers. The method was immunoSEQ multiplex PCR; TCRdb's version includes in-frame clones alone and lacks a portion of them. This sample has 110,000 to 150,000 clones, with approximately 84% found just once. V lost 4 bases and J 3 bases, leaving 13 bases between the germline ends. Germline V lookup: CDR1 ENHRY, CDR2 SYGVKD. The CDR3 extends over 15 amino acids. The chain recombines TRBV10-3 with TRBJ1-5; no definite D call. The sample comprised PBMCs. This clonotype was sampled from an older woman in good health and CMV-seropositive. The CDR3 nucleotides read TGTGCCATCAGTGGTGGTACGGGGTTCAATCAGCCCCAGCATTTT. Translation: CAISGGTGFNQPQHF.